This TCR beta chain was found in a study of cytomegalovirus exposure and HLA in healthy donors. Trimming left V 7 bases short and J 8 bases short, with 27 bases between. The CDR3 loop spans 17 amino acids. Germline V gives CDR1 SNHLY, CDR2 FYNNEI. Findings of the study overall: More than 15,000 TCR beta sequences were associated with HLA alleles at 0.05 false discovery rate in a later analysis.

Researchers ran the PCR with 60 Vbeta and 13 Jbeta primers. Generated by immunoSEQ multiplex PCR, the TCRdb table keeps only in-frame clones and is missing some. The top ten clones hold roughly 0.5% of a sample with about 140,000 clones, around 90% of them seen once. Regarding this clone: Its specificity is unknown.

The sequencing input was PBMCs. This TCR was sampled from a middle-aged woman in good health and CMV-seronegative. The chain employs TRBV2 and TRBJ2-1, with D possibly being TRBD2 (8 bases). The CDR3 loop is CASTRGAGGLDSDEQFF. CDR3 DNA sequence: TGTGCCAGCACCAGGGGGGCGGGAGGTCTGGATAGCGATGAGCAGTTCTTC. Full variable domain (rest looked up from reference TRBV2 and TRBJ2-1): EPEVTQTPSHQVTQMGQEVILRCVPISNHLYFYWYRQILGQKVEFLVSFYNNEISEKSEIFDDQFSVERPDGSNFTLKIRSTKLEDSAMYFCASTRGAGGLDSDEQFFGPGTRLTVL.